Listed here is a single T cell receptor beta chain. Its matching antigen is unknown. Germline V gene sequence: CDR1 SQVTM, CDR2 ANQGSEA. The CDR3 spans 12 residues. The data originate from a study of T cells in Graves' hyperthyroidism and ophthalmopathy. Patients were aged 18 to 65, had disease duration under 2 months, and had newly diagnosed hyperthyroidism. Diagnoses were established using clinical symptoms, serum thyroxine and TRAb, thyroid ultrasound and orbital computed tomography. Blood was obtained at the first hyperthyroidism diagnosis, which preceded any ophthalmopathy symptoms. The study, taken as a whole, reports: Blood held most thyroid clonotypes expanded above 0.001 frequency.

Using RNA transcripts as the source, TCR beta CDR3 regions were amplified. During a first-round RT-PCR of the TCR CDR3, the HTBI primer set was used. TCRdb analysed the multiplex PCR reads with MiXCR anew, one entry per CDR3 protein. This sample has around 380,000 distinct CDR3 sequences, with less than 15% found just once. The sequence derives from a young man with Graves' hyperthyroidism that later progressed to Graves' ophthalmopathy. Sequencing input: blood. The chain recombines TRBV29-1 with TRBJ1-6; D gene ambiguous. CDR3 sequence (DNA): TGCAGTGGATTCTCGTATAATTCACCCCTCCACTTT. This translates into CSGFSYNSPLHF.